This is a list of T cell receptor beta chains from one sample in a study of cytomegalovirus exposure and HLA in healthy donors. Generated by immunoSEQ multiplex PCR, the TCRdb table keeps only in-frame clones and is missing some. The sample records more than 150,000 clones, about four fifths being singletons. Material: PBMCs. Receptors were obtained from a woman between 25 and 40 years old in good health and CMV-seronegative. CDR3s include the opening cysteine and the closing phenylalanine or tryptophan. The D gene is left open where the match is weak. Some rows have no size entry. The others give once, few or many, or a class for an expanded clone.

J: TRBJ2-7; D: -; V: TRBV15; size: -; CDR3: CATSFDRQYEQYF; DNA: TGTGCCACCAGCTTCGACAGACAGTACGAGCAGTACTTC
J: TRBJ1-2; D: -; V: TRBV5-4; size: -; CDR3: CASSPNRLPLYGYTF; DNA: TGTGCCAGCAGCCCCAACCGACTTCCCCTGTATGGCTACACCTTC
J: TRBJ1-1; D: -; V: TRBV7-9; size: -; CDR3: CSSSLSEAEAFF; DNA: TGTTCCAGCAGCTTATCGGAGGCTGAAGCTTTCTTT
J: TRBJ2-7; D: TRBD1; V: TRBV19; size: -; CDR3: CASSWRTGGWDEQYF; DNA: TGTGCCAGTAGTTGGAGGACAGGGGGCTGGGACGAGCAGTACTTC
J: TRBJ2-2; D: TRBD2; V: TRBV2; size: -; CDR3: CASSPPGLAGNTGELFF; DNA: TGTGCCAGCAGTCCCCCGGGGCTAGCGGGGAACACCGGGGAGCTGTTTTTT
J: TRBJ2-2; D: -; V: TRBV18; size: -; CDR3: CASSPVARTNTGELFF; DNA: TGTGCCAGCTCACCTGTCGCGCGGACGAACACCGGGGAGCTGTTTTTT
J: TRBJ1-1; D: TRBD1; V: TRBV7-3; size: -; CDR3: CASSSRQGAAAFF; DNA: TGTGCCAGCAGCTCCCGACAGGGGGCGGCAGCTTTCTTT
J: TRBJ1-5; D: TRBD1; V: TRBV15; size: -; CDR3: CATTRDRGNNQPQHF; DNA: TGTGCCACCACTCGGGACAGGGGAAACAATCAGCCCCAGCATTTT
J: TRBJ2-5; D: -; V: TRBV30; size: -; CDR3: CAWSPGETQYF; DNA: TGTGCCTGGAGCCCCGGGGAGACCCAGTACTTC
J: TRBJ1-1; D: -; V: TRBV2; size: -; CDR3: CASKLQGALTEAFF; DNA: TGTGCCAGCAAGCTACAGGGTGCGTTGACTGAAGCTTTCTTT
J: TRBJ2-5; D: TRBD1; V: TRBV7-3; size: once; CDR3: CASSPDRGALETQYF; DNA: TGTGCCAGCAGTCCCGACAGGGGGGCCCTAGAGACCCAGTACTTC
J: TRBJ2-7; D: -; V: TRBV29-1; size: -; CDR3: CSVDGETYEQYF; DNA: TGCAGCGTTGACGGGGAGACCTACGAGCAGTACTTC
J: TRBJ2-3; D: TRBD2; V: TRBV7-8; size: once; CDR3: CASSLMASGGADTQYF; DNA: TGTGCCAGCAGCTTAATGGCTAGCGGGGGGGCCGATACGCAGTATTTT
J: TRBJ1-6; D: TRBD1; V: TRBV30; size: -; CDR3: CAWSTDRFNSPLHF; DNA: TGTGCCTGGAGCACGGACAGGTTTAATTCACCCCTCCACTTT
J: TRBJ1-1; D: TRBD1; V: TRBV5-6; size: few; CDR3: CASSFLQPGTGATFF; DNA: TGTGCCAGCAGCTTTCTCCAACCCGGGACAGGGGCCACTTTCTTT
J: TRBJ1-1; D: -; V: TRBV7-2; size: -; CDR3: CASSRRDSGTEAFF; DNA: TGTGCCAGCAGCCGCAGGGACTCGGGCACTGAAGCTTTCTTT
J: TRBJ1-5; D: -; V: TRBV5-1; size: few; CDR3: CASRPEPGVNQPQHF; DNA: TGCGCCAGCAGGCCGGAACCCGGGGTCAATCAGCCCCAGCATTTT
J: TRBJ2-7; D: TRBD1; V: TRBV5-1; size: -; CDR3: CASSLVGQGAHWEQYF; DNA: TGCGCCAGCAGCTTGGTAGGGCAGGGGGCGCACTGGGAGCAGTACTTC
J: TRBJ1-1; D: -; V: TRBV2; size: few; CDR3: CAARAGNTEAFF; DNA: TGTGCCGCCCGGGCGGGGAACACTGAAGCTTTCTTT
J: TRBJ1-1; D: -; V: TRBV5-6; size: -; CDR3: CASSLVPTGREGAFF; DNA: TGTGCCAGCAGCTTGGTGCCCACGGGGAGGGAGGGAGCTTTCTTT
J: TRBJ1-4; D: -; V: TRBV30; size: -; CDR3: CAWSDDTYNEKLFF; DNA: TGTGCCTGGAGTGACGACACCTATAATGAAAAACTGTTTTTT
J: TRBJ1-1; D: -; V: TRBV11-2; size: -; CDR3: CASSRGGANTEAFF; DNA: TGTGCCAGCTCCCGAGGAGGGGCGAACACTGAAGCTTTCTTT
J: TRBJ1-1; D: -; V: TRBV10-1; size: -; CDR3: CASAANPGTEAFF; DNA: TGCGCCAGCGCGGCCAACCCGGGGACTGAAGCTTTCTTT
J: TRBJ2-5; D: TRBD2; V: TRBV19; size: -; CDR3: CASTSLGGGETQYF; DNA: TGTGCCAGTACTTCTTTAGGCGGGGGAGAGACCCAGTACTTC
J: TRBJ2-1; D: -; V: TRBV4-1; size: -; CDR3: CASSQDLVQGYNEQFF; DNA: TGCGCCAGCAGCCAAGATCTTGTCCAGGGCTACAATGAGCAGTTCTTC
J: TRBJ2-3; D: TRBD2; V: TRBV5-1; size: once; CDR3: CASSPSGTLTDTQYF; DNA: TGCGCCAGCAGCCCTAGCGGGACCCTCACAGATACGCAGTATTTT
J: TRBJ2-7; D: -; V: TRBV5-4; size: -; CDR3: CASSLVADLYEQYF; DNA: TGTGCCAGCAGCTTGGTGGCGGACTTGTACGAGCAGTACTTC
J: TRBJ1-2; D: -; V: TRBV5-4; size: -; CDR3: CASSQEGRLSGYTF; DNA: TGTGCCAGCAGCCAGGAAGGGAGGCTAAGTGGCTACACCTTC
J: TRBJ1-3; D: -; V: TRBV7-2; size: few; CDR3: CASSLQARDIYF; DNA: TGTGCCAGCAGCTTGCAGGCCAGGGACATATATTTT
J: TRBJ2-1; D: TRBD2; V: TRBV4-1; size: -; CDR3: CASSFGLAGGPTNEQFF; DNA: TGCGCCAGCAGCTTCGGACTAGCGGGGGGGCCGACCAATGAGCAGTTCTTC
J: TRBJ1-5; D: -; V: TRBV5-6; size: -; CDR3: CASSVQDQPQHF; DNA: TGTGCCAGCAGCGTACAGGATCAGCCCCAGCATTTT
J: TRBJ2-3; D: TRBD1; V: TRBV13; size: -; CDR3: CASSSTEGQPGEDTQYF; DNA: TGTGCCAGCAGCTCCACCGAGGGACAGCCCGGGGAAGATACGCAGTATTTT
J: TRBJ2-7; D: -; V: TRBV9; size: -; CDR3: CASSFRRPGAEYEQYF; DNA: TGTGCCAGCAGCTTCCGCCGACCCGGAGCTGAGTACGAGCAGTACTTC
J: TRBJ2-2; D: TRBD1; V: TRBV9; size: -; CDR3: CASARGLNTGELFF; DNA: TGTGCCAGCGCCAGGGGGCTGAACACCGGGGAGCTGTTTTTT
J: TRBJ1-5; D: -; V: TRBV10-1; size: few; CDR3: CASTGHRNQPQHF; DNA: TGCGCCAGCACCGGACACCGCAATCAGCCCCAGCATTTT
J: TRBJ2-7; D: -; V: TRBV29-1; size: -; CDR3: CSVRAGSTYEQYF; DNA: TGCAGCGTGAGAGCAGGGTCAACCTACGAGCAGTACTTC
J: TRBJ2-3; D: TRBD2; V: TRBV14; size: -; CDR3: CASSRASGTDTQYF; DNA: TGTGCCAGCAGCAGAGCTAGCGGAACAGATACGCAGTATTTT
J: TRBJ2-7; D: TRBD2; V: TRBV29-1; size: -; CDR3: CSVGQRGGLYF; DNA: TGCAGCGTTGGACAGCGGGGAGGGTTGTACTTC
J: TRBJ2-3; D: -; V: TRBV2; size: -; CDR3: CASSGGASFTDTQYF; DNA: TGTGCCAGCAGTGGCGGGGCCAGCTTCACAGATACGCAGTATTTT
J: TRBJ2-3; D: -; V: TRBV5-1; size: -; CDR3: CASSLAPSQGGNTQYF; DNA: TGCGCCAGCAGCTTGGCCCCCTCGCAGGGCGGCAATACGCAGTATTTT
J: TRBJ1-4; D: -; V: TRBV2; size: -; CDR3: CASSNRDNEKLFF; DNA: TGTGCCAGCAGTAACAGGGATAATGAAAAACTGTTTTTT
J: TRBJ1-2; D: -; V: TRBV5-1; size: -; CDR3: CASSLGRGRGYTF; DNA: TGCGCCAGCAGCTTGGGAAGGGGCAGGGGCTACACCTTC
J: TRBJ2-3; D: -; V: TRBV7-2; size: -; CDR3: CASSPRGPPSTDTQYF; DNA: TGTGCCAGCAGCCCCAGGGGACCCCCTAGCACAGATACGCAGTATTTT
J: TRBJ1-2; D: TRBD1; V: TRBV5-4; size: -; CDR3: CASSVPGGLNGYTF; DNA: TGTGCCAGCAGCGTCCCAGGGGGACTCAATGGCTACACCTTC
J: TRBJ2-3; D: TRBD2; V: TRBV2; size: few; CDR3: CASSEEPGLNTDTQYF; DNA: TGTGCCAGCAGTGAGGAACCGGGACTAAACACAGATACGCAGTATTTT
J: TRBJ1-2; D: -; V: TRBV18; size: -; CDR3: CASSPGRVDYGYTF; DNA: TGTGCCAGCTCACCAGGCAGGGTGGACTATGGCTACACCTTC
J: TRBJ2-7; D: TRBD1; V: TRBV7-3; size: -; CDR3: CASSPPGQGVYEQYF; DNA: TGTGCCAGCAGCCCCCCGGGACAGGGCGTCTACGAGCAGTACTTC
J: TRBJ2-2; D: TRBD2; V: TRBV6-1; size: -; CDR3: CASSEGGGRDTGELFF; DNA: TGTGCCAGCAGTGAAGGCGGGGGGCGCGACACCGGGGAGCTGTTTTTT
J: TRBJ1-1; D: -; V: TRBV5-1; size: -; CDR3: CASSLDGQGMNTEAFF; DNA: TGCGCCAGCAGCTTGGACGGCCAGGGGATGAACACTGAAGCTTTCTTT
J: TRBJ1-1; D: TRBD1; V: TRBV29-1; size: -; CDR3: CSVVPLSRTGGGNTEAFF; DNA: TGCAGCGTTGTTCCCCTCTCTAGGACAGGAGGGGGGAACACTGAAGCTTTCTTT